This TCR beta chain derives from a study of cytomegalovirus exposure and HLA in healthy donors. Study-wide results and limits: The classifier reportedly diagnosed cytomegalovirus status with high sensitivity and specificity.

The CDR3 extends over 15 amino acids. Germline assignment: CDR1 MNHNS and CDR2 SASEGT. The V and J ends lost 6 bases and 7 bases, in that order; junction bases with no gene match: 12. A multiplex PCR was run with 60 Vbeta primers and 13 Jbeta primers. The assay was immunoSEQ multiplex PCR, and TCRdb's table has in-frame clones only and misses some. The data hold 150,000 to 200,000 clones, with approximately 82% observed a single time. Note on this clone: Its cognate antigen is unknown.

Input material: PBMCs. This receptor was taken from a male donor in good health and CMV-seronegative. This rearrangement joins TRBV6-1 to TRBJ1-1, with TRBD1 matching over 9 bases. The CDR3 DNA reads TGTGCCAGCAGCACGCCGGGACAGGGTACGGGTGAAGCTTTCTTT. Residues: CASSTPGQGTGEAFF.